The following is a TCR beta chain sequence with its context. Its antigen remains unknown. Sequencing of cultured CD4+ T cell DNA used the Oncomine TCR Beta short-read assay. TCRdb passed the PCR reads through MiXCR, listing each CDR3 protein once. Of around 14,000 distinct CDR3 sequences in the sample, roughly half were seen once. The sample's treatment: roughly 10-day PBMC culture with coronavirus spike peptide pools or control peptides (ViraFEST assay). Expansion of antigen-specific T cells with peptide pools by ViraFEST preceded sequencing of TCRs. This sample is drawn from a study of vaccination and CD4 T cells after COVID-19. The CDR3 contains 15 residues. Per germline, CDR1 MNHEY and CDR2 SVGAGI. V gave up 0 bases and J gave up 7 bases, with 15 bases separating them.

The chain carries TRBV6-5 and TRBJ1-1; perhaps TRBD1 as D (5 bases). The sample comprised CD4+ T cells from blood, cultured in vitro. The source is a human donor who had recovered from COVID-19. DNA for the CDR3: TGTGCCAGCAGTTACTCCCGGGACTCACCGAGTGAAGCTTTCTTT. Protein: CASSYSRDSPSEAFF.